Listed below are T cell receptor beta chains from one sample, sequenced in a study of blood T cells in healthy people across ages. MiXCR, applied by TCRdb to the 5' RACE reads, yields one record per CDR3 protein. Of about 1.8 million distinct CDR3 sequences listed, 40% to 55% are singletons. Sequencing was done on a sample of blood. The receptors were gathered from a middle-aged woman in good health. The CDR3 runs from the conserved cysteine through the conserved F or W. The D gene is left open where the match is weak. The size entry is marked missing in some rows and otherwise reads once, few, many or a size class.

NA	TRBJ1-2	TRBV6-5	NA	TGTGCCAGCAGTCCCTCCCCGACAGTTTACTATGGCTACACCTTC	CASSPSPTVYYGYTF
NA	TRBJ2-7	TRBV10-3	NA	TGTGCCATCGGTGAGGGGGTAGCCGAGCAGTACTTC	CAIGEGVAEQYF
NA	TRBJ2-5	TRBV12-3/TRBV12-4	NA	TGTGGCAGCAGTTTATCGGGAAGCGGGACCCAGTACTTC	CGSSLSGSGTQYF
TRBD2	TRBJ2-3	TRBV20-1	NA	TGCAGTGCTAACCCGACTAGCGGGGGGTATGAGACAGATACGCGGTATTTT	CSANPTSGGYETDTRYF
NA	TRBJ1-3	TRBV6-5	once	TGTGCCAGCAGAAGCAGCTTCTCTGGAAACACCATATATTTT	CASRSSFSGNTIYF
NA	TRBJ2-6	TRBV6-5	few	TGTGCCAGCAGTTACGAGGCAAGCTCTGGGGCCAACGTCCTGACTTTC	CASSYEASSGANVLTF
NA	TRBJ2-3	TRBV20-1	few	TGCAGTGCTAGTTCGGCTCGGGACTCTGGACCAGATACGCAGTATTTT	CSASSARDSGPDTQYF
NA	TRBJ2-7	TRBV27	few	TGTGCCAGCAGTTTCCAAGACAGGCCAGGCTACGAGCAGTACTTC	CASSFQDRPGYEQYF
NA	TRBJ1-5	TRBV10-3	NA	TGTGCCATCAGTGGCGACATAAATCAGCCCCAGCATTTT	CAISGDINQPQHF
NA	TRBJ1-2	TRBV5-1	NA	TGCGCCAGCAGCTGGCTAAGGACAGATGACTATGGCTACACCTTC	CASSWLRTDDYGYTF
TRBD2	TRBJ2-7	TRBV6-1	NA	TGTGCCAGCAGTGAGGGACTAGGCGTCAGGGAGCAGTACTTC	CASSEGLGVREQYF
NA	TRBJ2-3	TRBV29-1	NA	TGCAGCGTTGAAGATCCGACGGCAGGGTGGCCAGATACGCAGTATTTT	CSVEDPTAGWPDTQYF
NA	TRBJ2-7	TRBV6-6	many	TGTGCCAGCAGGGGCAGCTCCTACGAGCAGTACTTC	CASRGSSYEQYF
TRBD2	TRBJ2-1	TRBV14	NA	TGTGCCAGCAGCCAGAGCGGGGCCGGGTTAGAGCAGTTCTTC	CASSQSGAGLEQFF
TRBD2	TRBJ2-5	TRBV7-2	many	TGTGCCAGCAGCTTTATCGATAGCGGGGGGGCCGAAGAGACCCAGTACTTC	CASSFIDSGGAEETQYF
NA	TRBJ2-5	TRBV3-1	few	TGTGCCAGCAGCCACATCACAAACCAAGAGACCCAGTACTTC	CASSHITNQETQYF
NA	TRBJ2-5	TRBV11-2	NA	TGTGCCAGCAGCGCGACCCTTCCTGGGGAGACCCAGTACTTC	CASSATLPGETQYF
NA	TRBJ1-2	TRBV28	NA	TGTGCCAGCAGTTGGGGGTTGGAGGGAATGGGCTACACCTTC	CASSWGLEGMGYTF
NA	TRBJ1-6	TRBV6-6	few	TGTGCCAGCGAGAATGCCTGGGGCTATAATTCACCCCTCCACTTT	CASENAWGYNSPLHF
TRBD2	TRBJ2-2	TRBV24-1	NA	TGTGCCACCAGTGATATCGGGAGCGGGGGGGCAATCGGGGGGCTGTTTTTT	CATSDIGSGGAIGGLFF
TRBD2	TRBJ2-1	TRBV20-1	once	TGCAGTGCTTTCAGTGCCAGCGGGGAGACCCAGTTCTTC	CSAFSASGETQFF
NA	TRBJ2-4	TRBV11-1	NA	TGTGCCAGCAGCCGACACCTCCAAGATGGCAGGGAGCAGTACTTC	CASSRHLQDGREQYF
TRBD2	TRBJ2-3	TRBV7-8	few	TGTGCCAGCAGCTTAGAGCGGGGAACAAGTACGCAGTATTTT	CASSLERGTSTQYF
NA	TRBJ2-4	TRBV5-5	NA	TGTGCCAGCAGCTTAATGTGGACGGCCAAAAACATTCAGTACTTC	CASSLMWTAKNIQYF
TRBD2	TRBJ2-1	TRBV7-9	few	TGTGCCAGCAGGCTAGCGGGCGGTAACTACAATGAGCAGTTCTTC	CASRLAGGNYNEQFF
NA	TRBJ2-1	TRBV15	NA	TGTGCCACCAGCAGAGATCGGGCAGTACCCAATGAGCAGTTCTTC	CATSRDRAVPNEQFF
TRBD1	TRBJ1-5	TRBV20-1	NA	TGCAGTGCTAAGGACAGGGGATATAGCAATCAGCCCCAGCATTTT	CSAKDRGYSNQPQHF
NA	TRBJ2-5	TRBV4-2	NA	TGTGCCAGCAGCCAAGATAATGGGCAGGGGAGGGAGACCCAGTACTTC	CASSQDNGQGRETQYF
NA	TRBJ2-7	TRBV7-2	NA	TGTGCCTGCAGCTTAGGGATTGGGCTTCCCTACGAGCAGTACTTC	CACSLGIGLPYEQYF
NA	TRBJ2-3	TRBV5-1	NA	TGCGCCAGCAGCACAAGAGGGGCGGGCACAGGTACGCAGTATTTT	CASSTRGAGTGTQYF
TRBD1	TRBJ1-2	TRBV2	NA	TGTGCCAGCAGGGGCCGACAGGGGCAGGATGGCTACACCTTC	CASRGRQGQDGYTF